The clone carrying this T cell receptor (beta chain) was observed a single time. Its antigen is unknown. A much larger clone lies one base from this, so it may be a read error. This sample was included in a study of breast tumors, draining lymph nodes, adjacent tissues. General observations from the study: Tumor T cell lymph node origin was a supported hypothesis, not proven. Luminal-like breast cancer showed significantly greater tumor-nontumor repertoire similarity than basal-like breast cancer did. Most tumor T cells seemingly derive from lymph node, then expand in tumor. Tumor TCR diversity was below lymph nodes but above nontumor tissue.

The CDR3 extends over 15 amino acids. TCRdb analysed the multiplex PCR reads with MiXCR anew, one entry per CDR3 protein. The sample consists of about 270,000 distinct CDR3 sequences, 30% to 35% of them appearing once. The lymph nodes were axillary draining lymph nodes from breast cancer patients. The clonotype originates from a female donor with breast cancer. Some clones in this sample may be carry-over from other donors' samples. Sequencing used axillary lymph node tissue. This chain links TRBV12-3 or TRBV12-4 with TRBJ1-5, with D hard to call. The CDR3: CASTSSESGYQPQRF. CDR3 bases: TGTGCCAGCACCTCATCAGAATCGGGTTATCAGCCCCAGCGTTTT.